The 16 T cell receptor beta chains in this list originate from one sample, sequenced in a study of T cells expressing NK-cell markers. TCRdb re-analyzed the 5' RACE reads; it lists each CDR3 protein once, without DNA. The sample table sets out some 280,000 distinct CDR3 sequences. The sequenced sample was blood T cells: a sorted CD56 or NKG2C T cell subset, CD4+ or CD8+ T cells, or bulk PBMC T cells (not recorded which). The receptors were sampled from a man between 18 and 29 years old in good health.

V and J are TRBV7-8 and TRBJ2-2. Germline CDR1 and CDR2: SGHVS and FQNEAQ. The CDR3 runs 12 residues. The CDR3 here is CASSQESGELFF.

This rearrangement joins TRBV12-3 or TRBV12-4 to TRBJ1-4; TCRdb reports TRBD1, a call that lacks DNA to check it against. The CDR3 spans 14 residues. The CDR3 spells CASRRGATNEKLFF.

The CDR3 reads CASSGNANTGELFF. The chain combines TRBV4-3 with TRBJ2-2. This CDR3 is 14 amino acids long. Germline V gene lookup returns CDR1 LGHNA and CDR2 YSLEER.

V gene TRBV5-1 combines with J gene TRBJ2-5; the D call from TCRdb, TRBD2, cannot be confirmed without DNA. In germline, CDR1 is SGHRS, CDR2 YFSETQ. There are 14 residues in the CDR3. The CDR3 sequence: CASSRGLLQETQYF.

The chain has TRBV20-1 and TRBJ2-7; TCRdb gives TRBD2 as the D gene, but with no DNA this cannot be confirmed. The length of the CDR3 is 15 residues. CDR1 and CDR2 (germline): DFQATT, SNEGSKA (reference sequence). The CDR3 is CSARDPAGGPYEQYF.

The chain employs TRBV15 and TRBJ2-3; TCRdb's D call of TRBD2 is untestable without DNA. The CDR3 has 15 residues. CDR1 and CDR2 from the germline V gene are LNHNV and YYDKDF (reference sequence). The CDR3 is CATSRLAGVKDTQYF.

The genes are TRBV30 and TRBJ1-6. CDR3 length equals 11 residues. Germline V gene lookup returns CDR1 GTSNPN and CDR2 SVGIG (reference sequence). Here the CDR3 reads CAWGVNSPLHF.

The V gene is TRBV6-1, the J gene TRBJ1-6; TCRdb returns TRBD1, unconfirmable since there is no DNA. The CDR3 is 14 residues long. Germline V gene sequence: CDR1 MNHNS, CDR2 SASEGT. CDR3 amino acids: CATQPGQNNSPLHF.

The chain is built from TRBV14 and TRBJ2-1; as DNA is missing, the TRBD2 call by TCRdb cannot be tested. CDR3 length: 20 amino acids. Germline V gives CDR1 SGHDN, CDR2 FVKESK. CDR3 in amino acids: CASSQTPGLAGGSSYNEQFF.

The chain carries TRBV11-2 and TRBJ2-5. The CDR3 covers 14 residues. CDR1 and CDR2 from the germline V gene are SGHAT and FQNNGV. The CDR3: CASSLDYSEETQYF. Full variable domain (outside the CDR3, taken from reference TRBV11-2 and TRBJ2-5): EAGVAQSPRYKIIEKRQSVAFWCNPISGHATLYWYQQILGQGPKLLIQFQNNGVVDDSQLPKDRFSAERLKGVDSTLKIQPAKLEDSAVYLCASSLDYSEETQYFGPGTRLLVL.

The chain links TRBV15 to TRBJ1-1. The CDR3 has 16 amino acids. From germline, CDR1 is LNHNV and CDR2 YYDKDF (reference sequence). The CDR3: CATSRDHSRVGTEAFF.

The J gene is TRBJ2-5, the V gene TRBV20-1. This CDR3 comprises 11 residues. The germline V gene has CDR1 DFQATT and CDR2 SNEGSKA (reference sequence). This CDR3 reads CSANRGETQYF.

The chain couples TRBV29-1 to TRBJ1-5; TCRdb's assignment of TRBD1 cannot be checked, as there is no DNA. Per the germline V gene, CDR1 is SQVTM and CDR2 is ANQGSEA. The CDR3 totals 16 residues. The CDR3 spells CSVTFGAGFSNQPQHF.

The chain carries TRBV3-1 and TRBJ2-3. The CDR3 covers 17 residues. CDR1 LGHDT and CDR2 YNNKEL come from the germline V gene (reference sequence). CDR3 amino acids: CASSQDLMDTSTDTQYF.

The V call is TRBV3-1, the J call TRBJ2-5; the TCRdb D gene call, TRBD1, has no DNA to confirm it. CDR3 length equals 18 residues. Germline values: CDR1 LGHDT, CDR2 YNNKEL (reference sequence). The CDR3 region is CASSQTALGGSLTETQYF.

V and J are TRBV20-1 and TRBJ1-1; TCRdb reports TRBD1, a call that lacks DNA to check it against. Germline V lookup: CDR1 DFQATT, CDR2 SNEGSKA (reference sequence). CDR3 length: 14 amino acids. CDR3 in amino acids: CSAVRDAGNTEAFF.